The 11 T cell receptor beta chains below all came from one sample that was sequenced in a study of blood T cell repertoires in COVID-19. Clones were sequenced by immunoSEQ multiplex PCR, and TCRdb holds only the in-frame ones, with some missing. The sample lists 130,000 to 150,000 clones, approximately 80% occurring once. The specimen sequenced was peripheral blood. These TCRs come from a woman older than 75 with acute or convalescent COVID-19.

The chain employs TRBV25-1 and TRBJ2-5; 8 nucleotides match TRBD1. The CDR3 runs 16 residues. Germline V gene lookup returns CDR1 MGHDK and CDR2 SYGVNS. J gave up 0 bases and V 5 bases, and 8 bases lay outside the gene matches. CDR3 in DNA: TGTGCCAGCAGTAGATTCGGGACAGGATACCAAGAGACCCAGTACTTC. Protein: CASSRFGTGYQETQYF. Based on the CDR3 plus reference TRBV25-1 and TRBJ2-5, the full variable domain is EADIYQTPRYLVIGTGKKITLECSQTMGHDKMYWYQQDPGMELHLIHYSYGVNSTEKGDLSSESTVSRIRTEHFPLTLESARPSHTSQYLCASSRFGTGYQETQYFGPGTRLLVL.

The table lists this clone with a few counts. The chain recombines TRBV25-1 with TRBJ1-5; no firm D call. The CDR3 sequence is 13 residues long. From germline, CDR1 is MGHDK and CDR2 SYGVNS. Trimming shortened V by 2 bases and J by 3 bases, and 5 bases separated the two germline ends. The CDR3 region is CASSERANQPQHF. The CDR3 DNA reads TGTGCCAGCAGTGAACGCGCCAATCAGCCCCAGCATTTT.

This chain joins TRBV10-2 and TRBJ2-7; 9 bases line up with TRBD1. The germline gives CDR1 WSHSY, CDR2 SAAADI. Trimming removed 5 bases from V and 6 bases from J; junction bases left unmatched: 8. The CDR3 consists of 14 residues. The CDR3 DNA is TGCGCCAGCAGTCCGACAGGGGGAACGGGCGAGCAGTACTTC. Amino acids: CASSPTGGTGEQYF.

The chain joins TRBV19 to TRBJ2-2; D is perhaps TRBD2 (5 bases). The CDR3 extends over 15 amino acids. CDR1 and CDR2 from the germline V gene are LNHDA and SQIVND (reference sequence). CDR3 loop: CASDPIGAGTGELFF. In DNA, the CDR3 is TGTGCTTCGGACCCTATCGGCGCGGGCACCGGGGAGCTGTTTTTT.

The V call is TRBV6-2 or TRBV6-3, the J call TRBJ2-5; D is perhaps TRBD1 (6 bases). The germline V gene has CDR1 MNHEY and CDR2 SVGEGT. Trimming removed 4 bases at V and 5 bases at J, with 14 bases between. CDR3 length: 14 amino acids. As DNA, the CDR3 is TGTGCCAGCAGTTCGTACAGGGTTTTTGAGACCCAGTACTTC. This sequence encodes CASSSYRVFETQYF.

The chain couples TRBV2 to TRBJ1-5; tentatively, D is TRBD1 (5 bases). V shed 2 bases and J shed 5 bases, with 19 bases lying between them. CDR1 is SNHLY, CDR2 FYNNEI, per germline. This CDR3 is built from 17 residues. For the CDR3, the DNA is TGTGCCAGCAGTGAACTGATGGCAGGGTGGGCGGATCAGCCCCAGCATTTT. Its translation: CASSELMAGWADQPQHF.

The V gene is TRBV7-2, the J gene TRBJ1-5; unclear D gene. The CDR3 has 14 residues. V shed 0 bases and J shed 9 bases, with 12 bases lying between them. Germline CDR1 SGHTA, CDR2 FQGNSA. Here the CDR3 reads CASSLALGPSPQHF. CDR3 nucleotides: TGTGCCAGCAGCTTAGCGCTGGGCCCCTCGCCCCAGCATTTT.

The chain is built from TRBV3-1 (or the pseudogene TRBV3-2) and TRBJ1-6; 8 bases are a match to TRBD1. This CDR3 contains 14 residues. With V trimmed by 2 bases and J by 7 bases, 1 base remained unmatched. Germline values: CDR1 LGHDT, CDR2 YNNKEL (reference sequence). The CDR3 nucleotides are TGTGCCAGCAGCCAACAGGGGGCGAATTCACCCCTCCACTTT. Encoded protein: CASSQQGANSPLHF.

The chain carries TRBV18 and TRBJ2-5, with D perhaps TRBD1 (5 bases). V lost 1 base and J 2 bases, leaving 11 bases between the germline ends. CDR1 is KGHSH, CDR2 LQKENI, per germline. This CDR3 is built from 15 residues. Here the CDR3 DNA reads TGTGCCAGCTCACCACTAGCAGGGATGCAAGAGACCCAGTACTTC. Its translation is CASSPLAGMQETQYF.

This chain joins TRBV15 and TRBJ1-1; maybe TRBD1 (5 bases). V lost 1 base, J lost 11 bases, and 14 bases lay in between. Germline assignment: CDR1 LNHNV and CDR2 YYDKDF (reference sequence). The CDR3 is made up of 13 amino acids. This CDR3 reads CATSRGEGHRAFF. The CDR3 DNA reads TGTGCCACCAGCAGAGGGGAGGGCCACAGGGCTTTCTTT.

This chain links TRBV7-9 with TRBJ1-1, with D tentatively TRBD1 (6 bases). V lost 4 bases and J 2 bases, leaving 14 bases between the germline ends. This CDR3 contains 15 residues. Looked up from germline, CDR1 is SEHNR and CDR2 is FQNEAQ (reference sequence). CDR3 in DNA: TGTGCCAGCAGCTGGGGGGGCGGAGGAAACACTGAAGCTTTCTTT. This encodes CASSWGGGGNTEAFF.